This note documents a single T cell receptor (beta chain) sequence. Which antigen it targets is not known. Base qualities are not recorded, but no much larger clone differs from it by a single base. Libraries were made using 5' RACE. The run used an Illumina HiSeq 2500. A second roughly 7 to 12 cycle PCR used a sample-barcoded 5' primer and a J-beta primer mix. A template-switch 5' adaptor carrying 12 random nucleotides introduced a unique molecular identifier onto each TCR beta cDNA molecule. Each sample yielded at least 2.5 million CDR3-containing paired-end reads. All of the RNA was converted into first-strand cDNA using the Mint cDNA synthesis kit, with a TRBC-specific oligonucleotide serving as the primer. All cDNA was treated with uracil-DNA glycosylase and then went through a first 18-cycle PCR with the universal primers M1SS and BC2_uni_R. From the authors' description of their analysis: For normalization, 1 million high-quality reads were randomly selected from each sample, with every read carrying a distinct molecular identifier. Reads with shared molecular identifiers were discarded instead of being binned into consensus sequences. MiTCR, with a Q25 quality threshold and the strictest error-elimination algorithm, was used for CDR3 identification, clonotype clustering and error correction. A nonparametric unseen species model with Euler transformation was used to estimate a lower bound on total TCR beta diversity. TCRdb applied fastp at Q25 and MiXCR to the public reads, then kept only in-frame beta chains. CDR3 protein duplicates are merged, each entry listing the most common genes and DNA. The V and J calls were not made by the authors but by TCRdb's processing. Here the sample has about a million distinct CDR3 sequences; just over 50% occur a single time. The top ten constitute 20% to 25% of the sample.

Systemically healthy Caucasian individuals from Russia, 39 in total and aged about 6 to 95 years, were included as donors. Each donor gave 9 to 10 milliliters of peripheral blood, collected into EDTA-treated Vacutainer tubes. Ficoll-Paque density-gradient centrifugation was used to isolate PBMCs, with at least 7 million per sample. Total RNA, at least 6 micrograms per sample, was extracted from PBMCs with Trizol reagent. For every donor, an aliquot of PBMCs went through flow cytometry to measure the percentages of naive CD45RAhigh/CD27high T cells. This sample stems from a study of blood T cells in healthy people across ages (dated by TCRdb to about 2015). A note on the overall study: In model experiments, template switching captured roughly one uniquely barcoded TCR beta cDNA molecule for every two T cells. The study measured age-related changes in TCR beta repertoire diversity using deep sequencing normalized with unique cDNA molecular identifiers. Donors were grouped into four age groups: young (average about 15 years), middle-aged (39), aged (about 59) and long-lived (roughly 80). To avoid experimental bias, donors of different ages were spread randomly across the sequencing lanes. Using the same blood draw, the study looked at two additional independent replicas of 1 million unique cDNA reads for two donors, one aged 18 to 30 and the other aged 80 or older. Overall study results and their limits: Estimates of total diversity from one million sequenced T cells were regarded as lower bounds and underestimates. Compared with the aged group, the long-lived group had more naive CD4+ T cells, fewer expanded clones and increased TCR diversity, suggesting age selection. Donor CMV infection status was unknown, potentially confounding age-related changes in expanded clonotypes. Observed TCR beta diversity per million T cells fell roughly linearly with age, and a significant reduction was already apparent by age roughly 40. Because profiling used bulk unsorted PBMCs, naive and antigen-experienced compartments could not be compared conclusively. Observed TCR beta diversity correlated strongly with the percentage of naive T cells measured by flow cytometry.

Sequenced input: blood. The origin of this receptor is a woman between 55 and 75 years old in good health.

The bases are TGTGCCAGCAGCCCCGCGGGGAGCGGGAACAATGAGCAGTTCTTC. The resulting protein is CASSPAGSGNNEQFF. The V and J segments used are TRBV7-2 and TRBJ2-1; 7 nucleotides in the junction match TRBD2. V ends up 5 bases short and J 5 bases short, with an unmatched junction base count of 9. Based on the germline V gene, the CDR1 and CDR2 sequences are SGHTA and FQGNSA. CDR3 length: 15 amino acids, cysteine to phenylalanine. Only CDR3 DNA remains: 45 bases, in frame from the first base.